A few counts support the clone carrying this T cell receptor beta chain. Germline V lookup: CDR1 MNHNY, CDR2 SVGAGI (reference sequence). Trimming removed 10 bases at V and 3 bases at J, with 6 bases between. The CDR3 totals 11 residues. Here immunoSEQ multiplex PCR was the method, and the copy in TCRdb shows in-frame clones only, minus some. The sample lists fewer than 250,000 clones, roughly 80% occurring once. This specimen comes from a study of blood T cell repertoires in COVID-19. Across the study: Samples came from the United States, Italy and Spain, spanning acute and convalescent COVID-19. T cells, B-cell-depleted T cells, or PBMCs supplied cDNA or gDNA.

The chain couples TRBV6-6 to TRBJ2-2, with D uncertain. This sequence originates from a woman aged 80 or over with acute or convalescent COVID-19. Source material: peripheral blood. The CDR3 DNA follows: TGTGCCATTTATTACACCGGGGAGCTGTTTTTT. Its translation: CAIYYTGELFF.